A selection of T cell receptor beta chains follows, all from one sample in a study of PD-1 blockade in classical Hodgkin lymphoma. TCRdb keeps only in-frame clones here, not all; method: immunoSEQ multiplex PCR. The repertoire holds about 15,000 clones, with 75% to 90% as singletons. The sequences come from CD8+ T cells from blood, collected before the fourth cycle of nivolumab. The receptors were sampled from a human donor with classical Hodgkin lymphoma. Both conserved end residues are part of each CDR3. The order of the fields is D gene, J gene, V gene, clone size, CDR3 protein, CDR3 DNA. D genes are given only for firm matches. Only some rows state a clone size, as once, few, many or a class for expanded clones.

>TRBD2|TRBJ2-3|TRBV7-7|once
CASSLGLAAGDTQYF
TGTGCCAGCAGCTTAGGGCTAGCGGCGGGAGATACGCAGTATTTT
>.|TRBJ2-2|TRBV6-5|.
CASSYSPSGATGELFF
TGTGCCAGCAGTTATAGTCCCTCCGGGGCAACCGGGGAGCTGTTTTTT
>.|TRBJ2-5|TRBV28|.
CASSFSGGEETQYF
TGTGCCAGCAGTTTTTCCGGCGGCGAGGAGACCCAGTACTTC
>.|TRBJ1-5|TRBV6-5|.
CASNPTANNQPQHF
TGTGCCAGCAACCCGACAGCCAACAATCAGCCCCAGCATTTT
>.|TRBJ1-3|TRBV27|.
CASSPRCCSGNTIYF
TGTGCCAGCAGTCCCCGTTGTTGCTCTGGAAACACCATATATTTT
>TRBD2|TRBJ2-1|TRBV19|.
CASSMAVSGINNEQFF
TGTGCCAGTAGTATGGCGGTTAGCGGGATCAACAATGAGCAGTTCTTC
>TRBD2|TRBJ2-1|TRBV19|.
CASSPTGGPLYEQFF
TGTGCCAGTAGTCCGACGGGGGGGCCTCTCTATGAGCAGTTCTTC
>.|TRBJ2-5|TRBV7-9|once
CASSLLSVFQETQYF
TGTGCCAGCAGCTTATTGAGCGTCTTCCAAGAGACCCAGTACTTC
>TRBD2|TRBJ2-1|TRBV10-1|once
CASSEVIAGGKYNEQFF
TGCGCCAGCAGTGAGGTGATAGCGGGGGGCAAGTACAATGAGCAGTTCTTC
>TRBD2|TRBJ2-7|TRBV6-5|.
CASSYVGGEYEQYF
TGTGCCAGCAGTTACGTCGGGGGGGAATACGAGCAGTACTTC